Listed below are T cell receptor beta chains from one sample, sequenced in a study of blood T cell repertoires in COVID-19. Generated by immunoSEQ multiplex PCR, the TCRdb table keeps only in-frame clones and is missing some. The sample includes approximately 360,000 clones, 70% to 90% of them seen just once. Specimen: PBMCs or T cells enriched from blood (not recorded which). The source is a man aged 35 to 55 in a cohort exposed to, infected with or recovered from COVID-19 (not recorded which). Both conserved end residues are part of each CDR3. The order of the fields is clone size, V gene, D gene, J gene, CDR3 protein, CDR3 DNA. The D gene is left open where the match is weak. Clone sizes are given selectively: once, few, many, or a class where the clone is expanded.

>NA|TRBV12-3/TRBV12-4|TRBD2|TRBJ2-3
CALAETSTDTQYF
TGTGCTCTAGCGGAGACTAGCACAGATACGCAGTATTTT
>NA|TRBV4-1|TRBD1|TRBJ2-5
CASSQDPPGQTETQYF
TGCGCCAGCAGCCAAGACCCTCCGGGACAGACGGAGACCCAGTACTTC
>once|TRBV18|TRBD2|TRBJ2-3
CASSLAGDSTDTQYF
TGTGCCAGCTCACTAGCGGGAGACAGCACAGATACGCAGTATTTT
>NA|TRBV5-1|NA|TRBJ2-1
CASSLVPRAGGNEQFF
TGCGCCAGCAGCTTGGTTCCTAGGGCGGGTGGCAATGAGCAGTTCTTC
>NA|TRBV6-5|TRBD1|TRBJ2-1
CASVQDRVYNEQFF
TGTGCCAGCGTACAGGACAGGGTCTACAATGAGCAGTTCTTC
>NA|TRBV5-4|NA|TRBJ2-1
CASSPGSRNNEQFF
TGTGCCAGCAGCCCCGGGAGTCGGAACAATGAGCAGTTCTTC
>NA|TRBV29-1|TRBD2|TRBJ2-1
CSVDPRLAGPIRSYNEQFF
TGCAGCGTTGACCCAAGACTAGCGGGACCGATCAGGTCCTACAATGAGCAGTTCTTC
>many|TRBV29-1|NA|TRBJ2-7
CSAGSAELVQYF
TGCAGCGCCGGGTCCGCCGAGTTAGTGCAGTACTTC
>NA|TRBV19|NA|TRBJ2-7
CASSINRGGPYEQYF
TGTGCCAGTAGTATCAACAGGGGAGGCCCCTACGAGCAGTACTTC
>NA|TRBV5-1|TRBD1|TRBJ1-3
CASSLGTGGDSGNTIYF
TGCGCCAGCAGCTTGGGAACAGGGGGCGACTCTGGAAACACCATATATTTT
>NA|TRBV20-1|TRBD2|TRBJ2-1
CSASKGLAANEQFF
TGCAGTGCTAGTAAGGGACTAGCGGCCAATGAGCAGTTCTTC
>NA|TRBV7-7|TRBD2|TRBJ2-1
CASSLAGGYNEQFF
TGTGCCAGCAGCCTAGCGGGAGGGTACAATGAGCAGTTCTTC
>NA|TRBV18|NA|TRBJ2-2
CASSPRGQGAWTCLNTGELFF
TGTGCCAGCTCACCACGGGGCCAAGGGGCTTGGACATGTTTGAACACCGGGGAGCTGTTTTTT
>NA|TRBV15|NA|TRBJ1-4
CATSRWTVGYEKLFF
TGTGCCACCAGCAGATGGACAGTGGGTTACGAAAAACTGTTTTTT
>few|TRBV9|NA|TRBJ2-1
CASSVDGQTYNEQFF
TGTGCCAGCAGCGTAGATGGACAGACCTACAATGAGCAGTTCTTC
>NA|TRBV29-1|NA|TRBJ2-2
CSVGASANTGELFF
TGCAGCGTTGGGGCTAGCGCGAACACCGGGGAGCTGTTTTTT
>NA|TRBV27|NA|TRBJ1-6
CASSYRDSPLHF
TGTGCCAGCAGTTACAGGGATTCACCCCTCCACTTT
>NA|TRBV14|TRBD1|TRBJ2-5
CASSQAGRGQLETQYF
TGTGCCAGCAGCCAGGCCGGCAGGGGGCAGTTAGAGACCCAGTACTTC
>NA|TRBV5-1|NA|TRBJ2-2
CASSLMSGTGELFF
TGCGCCAGCAGCTTAATGAGCGGAACCGGGGAGCTGTTTTTT
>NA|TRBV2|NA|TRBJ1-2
CASKAGNFGGYTF
TGTGCCAGCAAGGCAGGGAATTTTGGTGGCTACACCTTC
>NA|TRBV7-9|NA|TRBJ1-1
CASSLGLGREAFF
TGTGCCAGCAGCTTAGGTCTGGGCCGTGAAGCTTTCTTT
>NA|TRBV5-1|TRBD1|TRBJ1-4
CASSRGQGPTNEKLFF
TGCGCCAGCAGCCGCGGACAGGGGCCAACTAATGAAAAACTGTTTTTT
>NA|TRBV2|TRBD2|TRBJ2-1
CASRRTLAGAASSYNEQFF
TGTGCCAGCAGGAGAACCTTAGCGGGAGCCGCCAGCTCCTACAATGAGCAGTTCTTC
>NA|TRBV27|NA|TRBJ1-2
CASSLFPSANYGYTF
TGTGCCAGCAGTTTATTTCCCTCGGCTAACTATGGCTACACCTTC
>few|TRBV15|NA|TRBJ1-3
CATSRYTGSSGNTIYF
TGTGCCACCAGCAGATATACAGGGTCCTCTGGAAACACCATATATTTT
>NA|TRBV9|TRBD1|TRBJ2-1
CASSEGGTGLREQFF
TGTGCCAGCAGCGAGGGAGGGACAGGGCTTCGTGAGCAGTTCTTC
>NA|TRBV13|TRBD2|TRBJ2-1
CASSRTSGYGEQFF
TGTGCCAGCAGCCGGACTAGCGGATACGGGGAGCAGTTCTTC
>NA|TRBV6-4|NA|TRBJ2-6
CASSDGHHSGANVLTF
TGTGCCAGCAGTGATGGCCACCACTCTGGGGCCAACGTCCTGACTTTC
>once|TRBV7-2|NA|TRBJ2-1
CASSRRGNTYNEQFF
TGTGCCAGCAGCCGTCGGGGAAATACTTACAATGAGCAGTTCTTC
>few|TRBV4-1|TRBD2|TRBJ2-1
CASSHNLGLAGGRWAYNEQFF
TGCGCCAGCAGCCATAACCTCGGACTAGCGGGAGGGCGTTGGGCTTACAATGAGCAGTTCTTC
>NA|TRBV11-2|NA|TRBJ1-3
CASSPRRASGNTIYF
TGTGCCAGCAGCCCCCGGCGAGCGTCTGGAAACACCATATATTTT
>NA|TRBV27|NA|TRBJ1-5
CASSSTGGIRGNQPQHF
TGTGCCAGCAGTTCGACAGGTGGGATAAGAGGCAATCAGCCCCAGCATTTT
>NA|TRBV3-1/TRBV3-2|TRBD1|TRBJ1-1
CASSPWDSPNTEAFF
TGTGCCAGCAGCCCCTGGGACAGCCCGAACACTGAAGCTTTCTTT
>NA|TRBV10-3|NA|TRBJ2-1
CAISEYATAGNEQFF
TGTGCCATCAGTGAGTACGCTACCGCTGGCAATGAGCAGTTCTTC
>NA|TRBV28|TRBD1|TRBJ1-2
CASSTPTGGSNYGYTF
TGTGCCAGCAGCACACCTACAGGGGGCTCCAACTATGGCTACACCTTC
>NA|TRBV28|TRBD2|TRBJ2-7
CASSSGGSSYEQYF
TGTGCCAGCAGTTCCGGCGGGAGCTCCTACGAGCAGTACTTC
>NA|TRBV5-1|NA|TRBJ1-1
CASSSYSGRGTEAFF
TGCGCCAGCAGCTCGTACTCGGGGAGGGGCACTGAAGCTTTCTTT
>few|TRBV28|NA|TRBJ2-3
CASRPLGRRTDTQYF
TGTGCCAGCAGGCCCCTCGGGCGGAGGACAGATACGCAGTATTTT
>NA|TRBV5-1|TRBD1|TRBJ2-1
CASTPRQGFHNEQFF
TGCGCCAGCACCCCCCGACAGGGTTTCCACAATGAGCAGTTCTTC
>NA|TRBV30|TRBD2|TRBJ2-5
CAWSRLAGGETQYF
TGTGCCTGGAGTAGACTAGCGGGAGGAGAGACCCAGTACTTC
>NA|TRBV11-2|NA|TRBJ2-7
CASSQILGTGDSYEQYF
TGTGCCAGCAGCCAAATTCTGGGGACGGGGGACTCCTACGAGCAGTACTTC
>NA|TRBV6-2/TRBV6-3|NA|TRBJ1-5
CASSSAGAYNQPQHF
TGTGCCAGCAGTTCGGCAGGGGCTTATAATCAGCCCCAGCATTTT
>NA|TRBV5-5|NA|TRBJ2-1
CASSLSPRTLRDFSYNEQFF
TGTGCCAGCAGCTTGTCGCCCAGAACACTAAGGGACTTCTCCTACAATGAGCAGTTCTTC
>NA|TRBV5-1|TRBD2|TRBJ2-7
CASSFVAGGTYEQYF
TGCGCCAGCAGCTTCGTAGCGGGAGGCACCTACGAGCAGTACTTC
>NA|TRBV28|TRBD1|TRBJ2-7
CASSSLVDRVYEQYF
TGTGCCAGCAGTTCCCTAGTTGACAGGGTCTACGAGCAGTACTTC
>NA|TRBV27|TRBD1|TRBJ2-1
CASSPRQGSGNEQFF
TGTGCCAGCAGTCCGCGACAGGGATCGGGGAATGAGCAGTTCTTC
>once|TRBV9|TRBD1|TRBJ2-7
CASSVGVGQGLREQYF
TGTGCCAGCAGCGTGGGGGTTGGACAGGGTCTACGCGAGCAGTACTTC
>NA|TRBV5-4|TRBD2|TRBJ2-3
CASTLTSGLDTQYF
TGTGCCAGCACGCTGACTAGCGGCTTAGATACGCAGTATTTT